This TCR beta chain was profiled in a study of blood T cell repertoires in COVID-19. Looking at the study overall: COVID-19 samples, acute and convalescent, were from the United States, Italy and Spain.

Assay: immunoSEQ multiplex PCR; the TCRdb copy retains only in-frame clones and omits some. Of about 160,000 clones in the sample, approximately 79% are singletons; the top ten hold around 7.8%. Losses at the gene ends were 6 bases for V and 2 bases for J; bases not matched to a gene: 5. Germline V gives CDR1 MGHRA, CDR2 YSYEKL. The CDR3 is made up of 14 amino acids. The sample comprised PBMCs or T cells enriched from blood (not recorded which). This receptor was taken from a man aged 50 or older who had recovered from COVID-19. The rearrangement uses TRBV4-1 and TRBJ2-3, with 7 bases identical to TRBD1. As DNA, the CDR3 is TGCGCCAGCAGGGGGGACAGCAACACAGATACGCAGTATTTT. Residues: CASRGDSNTDTQYF.